Here is one T cell receptor beta chain with its context. As yet, its antigen is unknown. The V gene's germline CDR1 is SGHTS and CDR2 YDEGEE. The CDR3 spans 16 residues. V lost 4 bases, J lost 7 bases, and 12 bases stayed unmatched. This entry comes from a study of a mutant IDH1 vaccine in newly diagnosed glioma. In the study overall: Earlier therapy was either radiotherapy, temozolomide, or both, and most got both.

Study-level points and caveats: Vaccine-induced responses were seen in approximately 93% of patients, spanning several MHC alleles.

Time point here: baseline, week 1 (first vaccination visit). The treatment here: pre-vaccination baseline after standard-of-care therapy. Assay used: immunoSEQ multiplex PCR; TCRdb lists only in-frame clones, some missing. The sample consists of approximately 70,000 clones, 79% of them appearing once. This material consisted of PBMCs, taken from a glioma patient treated with radiotherapy, temozolomide or both. This rearrangement joins TRBV5-8 to TRBJ1-4, with 8 bases identical to TRBD1. The source of this sequence is a man aged 50-59 years with glioma. The CDR3 sequence: CASSLYIAGGREKLFF. Written as DNA, the CDR3 is TGTGCCAGCAGCCTTTATATCGCAGGGGGCCGTGAAAAACTGTTTTTT.